The clone carrying this TCR beta chain was detected once. This sample is drawn from a study of blood T cell repertoires in COVID-19. Study in general: From T cells, B-cell-depleted T cells, or PBMCs came the material, which was cDNA or gDNA.

TCRdb's copy holds only in-frame clones and misses some; the assay was immunoSEQ multiplex PCR. In the table there are more than 250,000 clones, around 86% of which are singletons. Per germline, CDR1 SGHRS and CDR2 YFSETQ. CDR3 length: 13 amino acids. The junction had 5 bases not matched to a gene; V was cut back by 4 bases and J by 7 bases. The V call is TRBV5-1, the J call TRBJ1-2, with TRBD1 matching 9 bases. What was sequenced was peripheral blood. This receptor was taken from a man in his fifties with active or convalescent COVID-19. The CDR3, as DNA: TGCGCCAGCAGCACAGGGGGCAGAGGTGGCTACACCTTC. It specifies CASSTGGRGGYTF.